These T cell receptor beta chains were read from a single sample in a study of post-analysis software for immune sequencing data. TCRdb called the PCR reads again in MiXCR, with one record for every CDR3 protein. The sample includes more than 450,000 distinct CDR3 sequences, 44% seen only once; the top ten take roughly 1.7%. The source material was blood. These TCRs come from a girl between 5 and 17 years old with multiple sclerosis. Each CDR3 is given with its conserved first and last residue. Fields, in order: clone size, CDR3 length, V gene, J gene, D gene, CDR3 DNA, CDR3 protein. The D gene is left open where the match is weak. The size field is filled for only some rows; it gives once, few, many or a size class.

NA	17	TRBV5-1	TRBJ1-2	NA	TGCGCCAGCAGCTCCCAAGAGTCGGGACATCCGCTGTATGGCTACACCTTC	CASSSQESGHPLYGYTF
few	15	TRBV12-3/TRBV12-4	TRBJ2-7	TRBD1	TGTGCCAGCAGTTTTACAGGGGGGTGGTCAGACGAGCAGTACTTC	CASSFTGGWSDEQYF
NA	19	TRBV5-1	TRBJ2-5	TRBD2	TGCGCCAGTCTCGGCGGGACTAGCAGGAGTCGGGGGTACCAAGAGACCAAGTACTTC	CASLGGTSRSRGYQETKYF
NA	16	TRBV6-4	TRBJ2-5	TRBD2	TGTGCCAGCAGTGAAACTAGCGGGGGGTCCACAGAGACCCAGTACTTC	CASSETSGGSTETQYF
NA	11	TRBV21-1	TRBJ1-2	NA	TGTGCCAGCAGCAAAGGGGCTGGCTACACCTTC	CASSKGAGYTF
NA	16	TRBV5-1	TRBJ2-7	NA	TGCGCCAGCAGCTTGGATTCCGGGGGCGCGGGCTACGAGCAGTACTTC	CASSLDSGGAGYEQYF
few	15	TRBV20-1	TRBJ2-7	TRBD1	TGCAGTGCTAACACTCCGGGACAGGGTACCTACGAGCAGTACTTC	CSANTPGQGTYEQYF
few	13	TRBV12-3/TRBV12-4	TRBJ2-4	NA	TGTGCCAGCAGTTTATTAGTACGGAGCATTCAGTACTTC	CASSLLVRSIQYF
NA	16	TRBV7-8	TRBJ2-3	TRBD2	TGTGCCAGCAGCTGGGGACTAGCGGGAGTTACAGATACGCAGTATTTT	CASSWGLAGVTDTQYF
few	14	TRBV20-1	TRBJ2-3	NA	TGCAGTGCTGAAGACGGGACAAGCACAGATACGCAGTATTTT	CSAEDGTSTDTQYF
NA	12	TRBV12-3/TRBV12-4	TRBJ2-5	NA	TGTGCCAGCAGTCCGGGGGACCGAACCCAGTACTTC	CASSPGDRTQYF
few	14	TRBV12-3/TRBV12-4	TRBJ1-2	TRBD1	TGTGCCAGCAGCTCCCGACAGGGGGCTTATGGCTACACCTTC	CASSSRQGAYGYTF
NA	15	TRBV7-8	TRBJ2-1	NA	TGTGCCAGCAGCAATACGTGGGGTAACGACAATGAGCAGTTCTTC	CASSNTWGNDNEQFF
NA	12	TRBV12-3/TRBV12-4	TRBJ1-1	NA	TGTGCCAGCAGTTCCGGGCCAACTGAAGCTTTCTTT	CASSSGPTEAFF
NA	13	TRBV7-9	TRBJ1-5	NA	TGTGCCAGCAGTCGGGACGGCGATCAGCCCCAGCATTTT	CASSRDGDQPQHF
few	16	TRBV27	TRBJ2-5	NA	TGTGCCAGCAGTTCAAGGGTACAGGGTCTTGAAGAGACCCAGTACTTC	CASSSRVQGLEETQYF
NA	15	TRBV7-6	TRBJ1-2	NA	TGTGCCAGCAGCTTAGGGGCTCGTGGTAACTATGGCTACACCTTC	CASSLGARGNYGYTF
once	13	TRBV4-2	TRBJ2-7	NA	TGTGCCAGCAGCCAAGATTCCCGTTACGAGCAGTACTTC	CASSQDSRYEQYF
NA	14	TRBV10-3	TRBJ2-7	TRBD2	TGTGCCATCAGTGGACTAGCGGGTCTCTACGAGCAGTACTTC	CAISGLAGLYEQYF
NA	15	TRBV6-6	TRBJ1-5	NA	TGTGCCAGCAGTTACTCGGGCGAGGGCAATCAGCCCCAGCATTTT	CASSYSGEGNQPQHF
NA	17	TRBV7-9	TRBJ2-3	NA	TGTGCCAGCAGCTTAGGGACTTCTACAAGGGCCCCAGATACGCGGTATTTT	CASSLGTSTRAPDTRYF
NA	16	TRBV20-1	TRBJ2-5	TRBD1	TGCAGTGCTAGCGCCATCACCGGGACAGAGAAAGAGACCCAGTACTTC	CSASAITGTEKETQYF
few	15	TRBV6-6	TRBJ2-5	TRBD2	TGTGCCAGCAGTTACTGGGCTAGCGGGAAAGAGACCCAGTACTTC	CASSYWASGKETQYF
NA	16	TRBV5-1	TRBJ2-1	TRBD2	TGCGCCAGCAGCTCTTATAGCGGGAGGGCCCGTAATGAGCAGTTCTTC	CASSSYSGRARNEQFF
NA	16	TRBV9	TRBJ2-5	TRBD1	TGTGCCAGCAGCGCATCCGGGACAGCTACCCAAGAGACCCAGTACTTC	CASSASGTATQETQYF
NA	15	TRBV5-1	TRBJ1-2	NA	TGCGCCAGCAGCTTGGCCTCAGGGTTGACCTATGGCTACACCTTC	CASSLASGLTYGYTF
few	15	TRBV18	TRBJ1-5	NA	TGTGCCAGCTCACCAGGAGGGTTCAGCAATCAGCCCCAGCATTTT	CASSPGGFSNQPQHF
few	13	TRBV6-2/TRBV6-3	TRBJ2-7	NA	TGTGCCAGCATCGGGACGGCCTCCTACGAGCAGTACTTC	CASIGTASYEQYF
NA	12	TRBV5-5	TRBJ1-6	NA	TGTGCCAGCAGTCCCACAAATTCACCCCTCCACTTT	CASSPTNSPLHF
NA	13	TRBV5-1	TRBJ1-4	NA	TGCGCCAGCAGCTCCACAGGGAATGAAAAACTGTTTTTT	CASSSTGNEKLFF
NA	16	TRBV29-1	TRBJ1-2	NA	NA	CSATSGTGTSNYGCTF
NA	13	TRBV6-5	TRBJ1-2	NA	TGTGCCAGCAGGACAGGATTATGGTACGGCTACACCTTC	CASRTGLWYGYTF
NA	12	TRBV12-3/TRBV12-4	TRBJ2-7	TRBD1	TGTGCCAGCAGTCAAACAGGGGACGAGCAGTACTTC	CASSQTGDEQYF
NA	15	TRBV5-1	TRBJ2-1	NA	TGCGCCAGCAGCGAGGACAGTCCTTTCTACAATGAGCAGTTCTTC	CASSEDSPFYNEQFF
NA	13	TRBV7-3	TRBJ2-5	TRBD2	TGTGCCAGCGGGCGGGGGGCAGAAGAGACCCAGTACTTC	CASGRGAEETQYF
few	14	TRBV5-6	TRBJ2-4	NA	TGTGCCAGCAGCTTGCAGGGCACCAAAAACATTCAGTACTTC	CASSLQGTKNIQYF
NA	13	TRBV20-1	TRBJ1-5	NA	TGCAGTGCTACGGGGGGGAGCAATCAGCCCCAGCATTTT	CSATGGSNQPQHF
few	13	TRBV12-3/TRBV12-4	TRBJ2-5	TRBD2	TGTGCCAGCAGGCGGGGGGAGAGAGAGACCCAGTACTTC	CASRRGERETQYF
few	16	TRBV12-3/TRBV12-4	TRBJ1-2	NA	TGTGCCAGCAGTTTATTGGTTGTGGGCGGCGGGCGCGGCTACACCTTC	CASSLLVVGGGRGYTF
NA	14	TRBV20-1	TRBJ2-7	NA	TGCAGTGCCGTCATCGGGCAGGGGGGCAGCGAGCAGTACTTC	CSAVIGQGGSEQYF
many	13	TRBV13	TRBJ2-1	NA	TGTGCCAGTGAACATACCCCCTACAATGAGCAGTTCTTC	CASEHTPYNEQFF
NA	12	TRBV29-1	TRBJ1-1	NA	TGCAGCGTTCTGGGGGGGGACACTGAAGCTTTCTTT	CSVLGGDTEAFF
NA	16	TRBV3-1	TRBJ2-3	NA	TGTGCCAGCAGCCAAGAGGAGGTGACCCTCACAGATACGCAGTATTTT	CASSQEEVTLTDTQYF
NA	14	TRBV7-2	TRBJ2-3	TRBD1	TGTGCCAGCAGTTCCGGGACAGGGGTTCGTACGCAGTATTTT	CASSSGTGVRTQYF
NA	16	TRBV20-1	TRBJ2-4	NA	TGCAGTGCTAGAGATCTCCGGGACCACAGTACAAACATTCAGTACTTC	CSARDLRDHSTNIQYF
NA	14	TRBV7-2	TRBJ2-1	TRBD2	TGTGCCAGCAGCCTTAGCGGGAGGAAGTATGAGCAGTTCTTC	CASSLSGRKYEQFF
NA	16	TRBV12-3/TRBV12-4	TRBJ1-2	NA	TGTGCCAGCAGATCCGGGAAGGGGGGGCCCGTCTATGGCTACACCTTC	CASRSGKGGPVYGYTF
NA	11	TRBV10-1	TRBJ2-7	NA	TGCGCCAGCAGTGAGTCGGTCGAGCAGTACTTC	CASSESVEQYF
once	14	TRBV5-1	TRBJ2-7	NA	TGCGCCAACAGCGGGGGACAGGGAGCCTACGAGCAGTACTTC	CANSGGQGAYEQYF
few	15	TRBV5-1	TRBJ2-3	NA	TGCGCCAGCAGCTCCGGGGCCTCATTCACAGATACGCAGTATTTT	CASSSGASFTDTQYF
few	14	TRBV7-8	TRBJ1-2	TRBD1	TGTGCCAGCAAGCGACTCGGGACAGGGAATGGCTACACCTTC	CASKRLGTGNGYTF
many	13	TRBV29-1	TRBJ2-7	NA	TGCAGCGTTGGAAGAGAGAGCTCCTACGAGCAGTACTTC	CSVGRESSYEQYF